Following are 7 T cell receptor beta chains from one sample sequenced in a study of early T cells in non-severe SARS-CoV-2 infection. Each CDR3 protein gets one entry after TCRdb re-called the 5' RACE reads with MiXCR. The repertoire holds 60,000 or so distinct CDR3 sequences, with 10% to 12% as singletons. Sequencing used whole blood. The receptors derive from an adult who was a healthcare worker with PCR-confirmed SARS-CoV-2 infection or an uninfected control (not recorded which).

The genes are TRBV12-3 or TRBV12-4 and TRBJ2-2; TRBD1 might be the D (5 bases). The CDR3 runs to 12 residues. Between the trimmed V and J ends, which lost 6 bases and 6 bases, there was a span of 8 bases. The CDR3 coding sequence is TGTGCCAGCAGCCTAGGGGCCGGGGAGCTGTTTTTT. Translated: CASSLGAGELFF.

This clonotype has at least ten counts. This rearrangement joins TRBV29-1 to TRBJ1-2; D uncertain. The CDR3 consists of 13 residues. Trimming removed 3 bases at V and 4 bases at J, with 12 bases between. The germline V gene encodes CDR1 SQVTM and CDR2 ANQGSEA. The CDR3 DNA sequence: TGCAGCGTTGACGGAAAGGGCGGCTATGGCTACACCTTC. It is translated as CSVDGKGGYGYTF.

This clonotype came up many times. The rearrangement links TRBV7-9 to TRBJ2-3, with D unresolved. The CDR3 is 14 residues long. V gave up 1 base and J gave up 2 bases, with 7 bases separating them. Germline assignment: CDR1 SEHNR and CDR2 FQNEAQ (reference sequence). The CDR3 protein is CASSLGGVTDTQYF. As DNA, the CDR3 is TGTGCCAGCAGCTTAGGCGGAGTCACAGATACGCAGTATTTT.

This clonotype has more than one count but fewer than ten. This sequence joins TRBV2 and TRBJ2-7; perhaps TRBD1 as D (6 bases). V was trimmed by 6 bases and J by 5 bases, leaving 8 bases between them. The V gene's germline CDR1 is SNHLY and CDR2 FYNNEI. This CDR3 comprises 11 residues. In DNA, the CDR3 is TGTGCCAGCAGGGGGGCTCACGAGCAGTACTTC. Its translation is CASRGAHEQYF.

The V call is TRBV11-2, the J call TRBJ2-1, with unresolved D. CDR1 and CDR2 from the germline V gene are SGHAT and FQNNGV. V lost 8 bases, J lost 6 bases, and 14 bases lay in between. CDR3 length: 13 amino acids. The CDR3 region has the DNA TGTGCCAGCCCCGGTGCGTCGCCCAATGAGCAGTTCTTC. Amino acids: CASPGASPNEQFF.

The genes are TRBV6-6 and TRBJ1-6; tentative D call: TRBD1 (6 bases). Germline assignment: CDR1 MNHNY and CDR2 SVGAGI (reference sequence). This CDR3 region has 17 residues. V shed 5 bases and J shed 0 bases, with 14 bases lying between them. The CDR3 coding sequence is TGTGCCAGCAGTATTATCGGACAGAGCTCCTATAATTCACCCCTCCACTTT. Protein: CASSIIGQSSYNSPLHF.

This clonotype was counted at least ten times. The chain has TRBV7-3 and TRBJ2-7; 9 nucleotides line up with TRBD1. The V gene's germline CDR1 is SGHTA and CDR2 FQGTGA. With 2 bases clipped from V and 2 bases from J, the junction kept 4 bases outside the gene matches. CDR3 size: 15 residues. CDR3 sequence: CASSLSGQGPYEQYF. The CDR3 nucleotides are TGTGCCAGCAGCTTATCGGGACAGGGTCCCTACGAGCAGTACTTC.